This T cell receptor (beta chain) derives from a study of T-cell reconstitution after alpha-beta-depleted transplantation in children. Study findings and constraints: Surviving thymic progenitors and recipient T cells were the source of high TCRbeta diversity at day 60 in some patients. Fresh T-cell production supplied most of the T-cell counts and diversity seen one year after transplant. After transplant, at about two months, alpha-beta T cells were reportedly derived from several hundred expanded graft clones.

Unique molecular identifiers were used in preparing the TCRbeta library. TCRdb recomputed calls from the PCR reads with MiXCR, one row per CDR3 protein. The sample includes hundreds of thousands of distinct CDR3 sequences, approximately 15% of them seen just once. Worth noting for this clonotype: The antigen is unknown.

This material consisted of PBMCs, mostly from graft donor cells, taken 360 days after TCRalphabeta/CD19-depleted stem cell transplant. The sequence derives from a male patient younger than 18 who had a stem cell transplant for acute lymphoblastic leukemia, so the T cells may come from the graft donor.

Here the CDR3 reads CASSLFEMVVRPPYEQYF. The CDR3 DNA reads TGTGCCAGCAGCCTTTTCGAAATGGTGGTTCGTCCGCCCTACGAGCAGTACTTC. The genes are TRBV11-1 and TRBJ2-7; unclear D gene. The V gene lost 5 bases and the J gene lost 2 bases, with 25 bases spanning the gap. The CDR3 consists of 18 residues. Germline V lookup: CDR1 SGHAT, CDR2 FQDESV (reference sequence).